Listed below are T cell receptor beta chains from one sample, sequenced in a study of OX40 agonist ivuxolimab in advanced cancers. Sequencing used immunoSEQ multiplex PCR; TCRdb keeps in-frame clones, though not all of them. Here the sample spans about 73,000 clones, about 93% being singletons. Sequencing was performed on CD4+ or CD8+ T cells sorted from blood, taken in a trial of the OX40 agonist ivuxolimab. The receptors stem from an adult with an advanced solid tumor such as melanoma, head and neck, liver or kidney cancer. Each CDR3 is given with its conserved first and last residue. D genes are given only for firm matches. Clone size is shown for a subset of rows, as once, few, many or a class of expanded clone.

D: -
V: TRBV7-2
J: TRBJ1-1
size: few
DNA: TGTGCCAGCAGCTCCTCCTGGGCCCGCGAAGCTTTCTTT
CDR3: CASSSSWAREAFF

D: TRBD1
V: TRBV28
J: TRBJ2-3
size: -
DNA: TGTGCCAGCAGTTTATCCGGACAGGGGAAGGCAGATACGCAGTATTTT
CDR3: CASSLSGQGKADTQYF

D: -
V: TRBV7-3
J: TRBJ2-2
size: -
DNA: TGTGCCAGCAGCTTAATGGGAACCGGGGAGCTGTTTTTT
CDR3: CASSLMGTGELFF

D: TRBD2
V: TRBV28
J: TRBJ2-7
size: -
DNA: TGTGCCAGCCCTCCGGCGGGAGGGCCTTGGGACGAGCAGTACTTC
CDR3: CASPPAGGPWDEQYF

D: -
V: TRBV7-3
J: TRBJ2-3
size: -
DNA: TGTGCCAGCAGTAGCCGGACAGAGCCCGTGCCGACGCAGTATTTT
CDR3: CASSSRTEPVPTQYF

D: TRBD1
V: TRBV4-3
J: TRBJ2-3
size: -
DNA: TGCGCCAGCAGCCAACGGACAGGGGCAGATACGCAGTATTTT
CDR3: CASSQRTGADTQYF

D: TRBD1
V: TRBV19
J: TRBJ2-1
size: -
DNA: TGTGCCAGTAGTTCAGACAGGGGGCGGAATGAGCAGTTCTTC
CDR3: CASSSDRGRNEQFF

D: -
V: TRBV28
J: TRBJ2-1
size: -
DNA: TGTGCCAGCTGTTCTTCGTACAATGAGCAGTTCTTC
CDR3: CASCSSYNEQFF

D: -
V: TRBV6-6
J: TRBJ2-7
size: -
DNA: TGTGCCAGCAGTTACCGGGACGGAGAAGGATCGTACTTC
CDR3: CASSYRDGEGSYF

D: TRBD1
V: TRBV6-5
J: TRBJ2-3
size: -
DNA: TGTGCCAGCCGGGACAGGGGGTTCCCGGATACGCAGTATTTT
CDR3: CASRDRGFPDTQYF

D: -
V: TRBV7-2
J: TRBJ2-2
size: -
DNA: TGTGCCAGCAGCTTAATCGGGGAGCTGTTTTTT
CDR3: CASSLIGELFF

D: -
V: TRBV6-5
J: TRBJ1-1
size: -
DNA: TGTGCCAGCAGCCCCCCCGAGGGGCCGCCTTTCTTT
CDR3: CASSPPEGPPFF

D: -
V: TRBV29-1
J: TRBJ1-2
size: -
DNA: TGCAGCGTTGGGTTGGGTCGACAGTTGGTTGGTTCGGACTATGGCTACACCTTC
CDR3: CSVGLGRQLVGSDYGYTF

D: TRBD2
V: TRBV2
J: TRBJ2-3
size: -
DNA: TGTGCCAGCAAAGGACTAGCGGGGTACCGCACAGATACGCAGTATTTT
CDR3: CASKGLAGYRTDTQYF

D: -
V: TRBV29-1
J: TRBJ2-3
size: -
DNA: TGCAGCGTCGAAGTGAGAGATACGCAGTATTTT
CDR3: CSVEVRDTQYF

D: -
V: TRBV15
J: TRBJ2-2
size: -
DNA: TGTGCCACCAGCAGAGATCTGTACACCGGGGAGCTGTTTTTT
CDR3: CATSRDLYTGELFF

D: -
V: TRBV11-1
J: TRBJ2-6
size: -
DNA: TGTGCCAGCAGCTCCCACAGGGCGGGGGCCAACGTCCTGACTTTC
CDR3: CASSSHRAGANVLTF

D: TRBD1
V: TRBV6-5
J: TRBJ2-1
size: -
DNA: TGTGCCAGCAGTTTCCGGACAGGGGGCCGGAATGAGCAGTTCTTC
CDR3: CASSFRTGGRNEQFF

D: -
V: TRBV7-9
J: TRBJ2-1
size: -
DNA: TGTGCCAGCAGATCTTTCTCCTACAATGAGCAGTTCTTC
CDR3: CASRSFSYNEQFF

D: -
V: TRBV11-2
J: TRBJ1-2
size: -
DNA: TGTGCCAGCAGCTCAAGTCCCGGCTATAACTATGGCTACACCTTC
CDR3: CASSSSPGYNYGYTF

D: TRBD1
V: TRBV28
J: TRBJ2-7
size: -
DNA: TGTGCCAGCAGACTGGACAGGGCGAGCTCCTACGAGCAGTACTTC
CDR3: CASRLDRASSYEQYF

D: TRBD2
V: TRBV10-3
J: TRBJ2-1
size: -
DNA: TGTGCCATCAGTGGGGTAGCGGGAGGGCCTAAGTACAACAATGAGCAGTTCTTC
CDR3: CAISGVAGGPKYNNEQFF

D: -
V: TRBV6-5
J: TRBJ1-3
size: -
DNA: TGTGCCAGCAGTATCAAACCTTACTCTGGAAACACCATATATTTT
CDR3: CASSIKPYSGNTIYF

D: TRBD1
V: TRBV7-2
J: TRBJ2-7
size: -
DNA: TGTGCCAGCAGCCCTGGACAGGGGGCGCAGGGTCTCCACGAGCAGTACTTC
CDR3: CASSPGQGAQGLHEQYF

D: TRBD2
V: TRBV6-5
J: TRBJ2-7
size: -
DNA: TGTGCCAGCAGAGATAGCGGGAGCTTGGCCTACGAGCAGTACTTC
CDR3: CASRDSGSLAYEQYF

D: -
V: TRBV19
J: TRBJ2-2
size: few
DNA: TGTGCCAGTAGTATAGAAAAGAACACCGGGGAGCTGTTTTTT
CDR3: CASSIEKNTGELFF

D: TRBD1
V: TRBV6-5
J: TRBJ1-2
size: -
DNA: TGTGCCAGCAGCACAGGGGCCGGCTACACCTTC
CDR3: CASSTGAGYTF

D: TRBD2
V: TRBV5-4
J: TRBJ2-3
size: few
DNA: TGTGCCAGCAGCGCGAGGAGCGGGAGCGGGGCAGATACGCAGTATTTT
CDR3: CASSARSGSGADTQYF

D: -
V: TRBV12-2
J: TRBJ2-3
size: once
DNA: TGTGCAAGTCGCCCCTTGACTAGTTCGGATACGCAGTATTTT
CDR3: CASRPLTSSDTQYF

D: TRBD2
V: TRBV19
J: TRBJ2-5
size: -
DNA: TGTGCCAGTAGTATGACTAGCGGAGAGACCCAGTACTTC
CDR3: CASSMTSGETQYF